This T cell receptor beta chain was retrieved from a study of glioma-infiltrating T cells after dendritic cell vaccination. Whole-study context: The vaccine used monocyte-derived dendritic cells pulsed overnight with autologous tumor lysate.

Germline V gives CDR1 SQVTM, CDR2 ANQGSEA. V gave up 6 bases and J gave up 4 bases, with 15 bases separating them. The CDR3 is 13 residues long. The primer mix had 60 V beta and 13 J beta primers. Method: immunoSEQ multiplex PCR; TCRdb's copy keeps in-frame clones and lacks some. The data contain about 87,000 clones, 70% to 90% of them seen just once; the ten biggest clones take up roughly 3.2%. The table lists this clone with a count of one. The V gene is TRBV29-1, the J gene TRBJ1-1; the D gene is possibly TRBD1 (5 bases). The TCR was taken from a human donor with glioblastoma. The starting material was blood, obtained before dendritic cell vaccination. Here the CDR3 DNA reads TGCAGCGTCCACCCCTTGACAGTCACTGAAGCTTTCTTT. Amino acids: CSVHPLTVTEAFF.